This T cell receptor beta chain was sequenced during a study of glioma-infiltrating T cells. This clonotype was counted a few times. The iRepertoire nested amplicon-rescue multiplex PCR amplified TCR alpha and beta CDR3s from RNA. TCRdb redid the calling of the multiplex PCR reads with MiXCR, one entry per CDR3 protein. This sample has 95,000 to 110,000 distinct CDR3 sequences, with around 29% found just once. The specimen was glioma tissue, nonneoplastic brain tissue, or PBMCs (not recorded which). The TCR comes from a human donor with low-grade glioma or glioblastoma, undergoing nonglioma brain surgery, or in good health (not recorded which).

CDR3 amino acids: CATSAAGGAGYGYTF. CDR3 DNA: TGTGCCACCAGTGCCGCAGGGGGCGCAGGCTATGGCTACACCTTC. The chain has TRBV24-1 and TRBJ1-2, with TRBD1 identical over 8 bases. This CDR3 comprises 15 residues. Losses at the gene ends were 5 bases for V and 4 bases for J; bases not matched to a gene: 8. CDR1 is KGHDR, CDR2 SFDVKD, per germline.